The 30 T cell receptor beta chains reported below all come from one sample, sequenced in a study of blood T cell repertoires in COVID-19. Repertoires were generated with immunoSEQ multiplex PCR, while TCRdb's copy carries only in-frame clones and drops some. Of approximately 230,000 clones listed, around 89% are singletons. The sequenced sample consisted of peripheral blood. The origin of the receptors is a woman aged 25 to 39 with COVID-19, enrolled during active disease.

This clone is a singleton in its sample. J is TRBJ2-5 and V is TRBV7-2, with 12 positions matching TRBD2. Trimming cost V 0 bases and J 6 bases; bases outside gene matches: 5. Germline CDR1 reads SGHTA; CDR2 reads FQGNSA. CDR3 length: 16 amino acids. CDR3 nucleotide sequence: TGTGCCAGCAGCTTAGCGACTAGCGGGAGTTTAAAGACCCAGTACTTC. Protein: CASSLATSGSLKTQYF.

The chain carries TRBV5-5 and TRBJ2-6; a weak D match, TRBD2 (6 bases). V was trimmed by 3 bases and J by 0 bases, leaving 16 bases between them. CDR3 length: 18 amino acids. Germline CDR1 and CDR2: SGHKS and YYEKEE (reference sequence). The CDR3 loop reads CASSWDLYDSSGANVLTF. The CDR3, as DNA: TGTGCCAGCAGCTGGGACTTGTACGACTCCTCTGGGGCCAACGTCCTGACTTTC.

The CDR3 sequence: CASSLRGSQETQYF. The CDR3 DNA follows: TGTGCCAGCAGCCTTCGGGGTTCCCAAGAGACCCAGTACTTC. The gene calls are TRBV7-8 and TRBJ2-5; possibly TRBD2 for D (5 bases). Trimming shortened V by 5 bases and J by 1 base, and 11 bases separated the two germline ends. CDR3 length equals 14 residues. Germline CDR1 reads SGHVS; CDR2 reads FQNEAQ.

The chain couples TRBV27 to TRBJ1-2, with D possibly being TRBD1 (5 bases). The V and J ends lost 5 bases and 7 bases respectively, with 11 bases between them. The CDR3 consists of 12 residues. The germline V gene encodes CDR1 MNHEY and CDR2 SMNVEV (reference sequence). In nucleotides, the CDR3 is TGTGCCAGCAGTAGGGGAACCTCTGGCTACACCTTC. It is translated as CASSRGTSGYTF.

The chain joins TRBV30 to TRBJ2-6; TRBD1 matches 8 bases. The CDR3 contains 15 residues. The V and J ends lost 6 bases and 8 bases, in that order; junction bases with no gene match: 12. The V gene's germline CDR1 is GTSNPN and CDR2 SVGIG (reference sequence). The CDR3 DNA reads as TGTGCCTGCGACTACCGTGGACAGGGAACCAACGTCCTGACTTTC. Amino acids: CACDYRGQGTNVLTF.

The chain uses TRBV7-8 and TRBJ1-2, with TRBD1 identical over 7 bases. V lost 2 bases to trimming and J lost 7 bases; unmatched junction nucleotides: 13. Looked up from germline, CDR1 is SGHVS and CDR2 is FQNEAQ. The CDR3 runs to 16 residues. The CDR3 DNA is TGTGCCAGCAGCTTAAGGGGAAGGGGGCGACCCAGTGGCTACACCTTC. Amino acids: CASSLRGRGRPSGYTF.

This chain uses TRBV6-6 with TRBJ2-1; perhaps TRBD2 as D (5 bases). This CDR3 region has 15 residues. V was trimmed by 0 bases and J by 4 bases, leaving 10 bases between them. Germline-derived CDR1 and CDR2 are MNHNY and SVGAGI (reference sequence). CDR3 DNA: TGTGCCAGCAGTTACTCGGTCGGCGGGTACAATGAGCAGTTCTTC. Its protein is CASSYSVGGYNEQFF.

This CDR3 reads CASREGGLDEKLFF. The CDR3 DNA sequence: TGTGCCAGCAGAGAGGGGGGGCTTGATGAAAAACTGTTTTTT. The genes are TRBV2 and TRBJ1-4; D perhaps matches TRBD1 (6 bases). Per germline, CDR1 SNHLY and CDR2 FYNNEI. The CDR3 is made up of 14 amino acids. V shed 6 bases and J shed 6 bases, with 14 bases lying between them.

The genes are TRBV28 and TRBJ1-2; 7 nucleotides line up with TRBD1. The germline V gene encodes CDR1 MDHEN and CDR2 SYDVKM. The V and J ends lost 7 bases and 8 bases, in that order; junction bases with no gene match: 22. The CDR3 sequence is 17 residues long. In DNA form, the CDR3 reads TGTGCCAGCAAAACCGGTGGGACAGCCCAAACAGGAAAAGGCTACACCTTC. Residues: CASKTGGTAQTGKGYTF.

The V call is TRBV5-4, the J call TRBJ1-2; 11 bases match TRBD1. V was pared by 3 bases and J by 5 bases, with 9 bases of the junction left unmatched. CDR3 length: 16 amino acids. Germline CDR1 reads SGHNT; CDR2 reads YYREEE (reference sequence). CDR3: CASSSGGQGARYGYTF. CDR3 coding DNA: TGTGCCAGCAGCTCGGGAGGACAGGGGGCGAGGTATGGCTACACCTTC.

The table lists this clone with a few counts. The CDR3 region has the DNA TGTGCCAGCAGCTTAGGAACAGGGCGAGATGAGCAGTTCTTC. Its protein product is CASSLGTGRDEQFF. This chain joins TRBV7-9 and TRBJ2-1; tentatively, D is TRBD1 (6 bases). Germline V gives CDR1 SEHNR, CDR2 FQNEAQ (reference sequence). This CDR3 has 14 amino acids. V lost 1 base to trimming and J lost 8 bases, with 12 bases between them.

The CDR3 sequence is CASSQVPGTAGVAQYF. Written as DNA, the CDR3 is TGTGCCAGCAGCCAAGTCCCGGGGACAGCCGGGGTGGCCCAGTACTTC. J is TRBJ2-5 and V is TRBV3-1 (or the pseudogene TRBV3-2), with 7 bases aligning to TRBD1. Germline assignment: CDR1 LGHDT and CDR2 YNNKEL (reference sequence). V trimming: 1 base; J trimming: 9 bases; junction bases outside the gene matches: 14. The CDR3 runs to 16 residues.

The chain is built from TRBV28 and TRBJ2-7; TRBD1 matches 8 bases. The V segment lost 6 bases and the J segment 5 bases; nucleotides outside the gene matches: 15. There are 16 residues in the CDR3. Germline CDR1 and CDR2: MDHEN and SYDVKM. The CDR3 is CASSHLPSGQGDEQYV. CDR3 coding DNA: TGTGCCAGCAGCCATTTGCCCTCCGGACAGGGCGACGAGCAGTACGTC.

This rearrangement joins TRBV11-2 to TRBJ2-7; weak D call: TRBD1 (6 bases). V was pared by 2 bases and J by 0 bases, with 20 bases between. The CDR3 length is 18 residues. Germline V lookup: CDR1 SGHAT, CDR2 FQNNGV. CDR3 protein: CASSLFGFQTGISYEQYF. The CDR3, as DNA: TGTGCCAGCAGCTTATTTGGCTTCCAAACAGGGATCTCCTACGAGCAGTACTTC.

This chain connects TRBV7-2 to TRBJ2-7; 7 nucleotides align to TRBD2. Per the germline V gene, CDR1 is SGHTA and CDR2 is FQGNSA. The CDR3 consists of 13 residues. Losses at the gene ends were 5 bases for V and 5 bases for J; bases not matched to a gene: 6. The CDR3 loop is CASSPRAGDEQYV. DNA of the CDR3: TGTGCCAGCAGCCCGCGGGCGGGGGACGAGCAGTACGTC.

This chain joins TRBV5-6 and TRBJ2-7; D gene unclear. Germline CDR1 is SGHDT and CDR2 is YYEEEE. Trimming took 0 bases from V and 0 from J, leaving 7 bases between them. CDR3 length equals 14 residues. The CDR3 DNA sequence: TGTGCCAGCAGCTTGGATGCGGCCTCCTACGAGCAGTACGTC. Residues: CASSLDAASYEQYV.

V gene TRBV7-2 combines with J gene TRBJ2-3; 8 positions agree with TRBD1. This CDR3 region has 15 residues. In germline, CDR1 is SGHTA, CDR2 FQGNSA. Unmatched junction bases numbered 7, after V lost 5 bases and J lost 3 bases. The CDR3 region has the DNA TGTGCCAGCAGCGGAGACAGGGGAAAGACAGATACGCAGTATTTT. The encoded protein is CASSGDRGKTDTQYF.

The gene calls are TRBV18 and TRBJ1-1; no firm D call. V was clipped by 4 bases and J by 3 bases, with 18 bases between them. The CDR3 is 16 residues long. Germline V lookup: CDR1 KGHSH, CDR2 LQKENI. This CDR3 reads CASSRRRSAPDTEAFF. CDR3 DNA: TGTGCCAGCTCACGCCGGAGATCAGCCCCAGACACTGAAGCTTTCTTT.

This clone has only a few counts. The V gene is TRBV21-1, the J gene TRBJ1-2. TRBV21-1 is a documented pseudogene. CDR3 length equals 12 residues. The CDR3 coding sequence is TGTGCCAGGGGGGAGGGGGATTATGGCTACACCTTC. Translating gives CARGEGDYGYTF.

V and J are TRBV7-9 and TRBJ1-1; 9 nucleotides match TRBD1. CDR1 SEHNR and CDR2 FQNEAQ come from the germline V gene (reference sequence). Losses at the gene ends were 4 bases for V and 8 bases for J; bases not matched to a gene: 14. This CDR3 comprises 16 residues. DNA of the CDR3: TGTGCCAGCAGCTCTGCCGGGACAGGGCCGGGGGCGGAAGCTTTCTTT. Amino acid sequence: CASSSAGTGPGAEAFF.

The V gene is TRBV7-6, the J gene TRBJ1-3; D ambiguous. V was shortened by 1 base and J by 2 bases, with 6 bases between the two germline ends. This CDR3 comprises 14 residues. CDR1 SGHVS and CDR2 FNYEAQ come from the germline V gene. CDR3 amino acids: CASSLGAPGNTIYF. In DNA, the CDR3 is TGTGCCAGCAGCTTAGGGGCCCCTGGAAACACCATATATTTT. Supplemented by reference TRBV7-6 and TRBJ1-3, the full variable domain reads GAGVSQSPRYKVTKRGQDVALRCDPISGHVSLYWYRQALGQGPEFLTYFNYEAQQDKSGLPNDRFSAERPEGSISTLTIQRTEQRDSAMYRCASSLGAPGNTIYFGEGSWLTVV.

The chain couples TRBV11-2 to TRBJ1-2; tentative D call: TRBD1 (5 bases). Germline values: CDR1 SGHAT, CDR2 FQNNGV. The CDR3 length is 11 residues. Trimming took off 8 bases at V and 8 bases at J, with 12 bases between the two ends. The CDR3 nucleotides read TGTGCCAGCTATGAAAGGGGAGGCTACACCTTC. Protein sequence: CASYERGGYTF.

The V gene is TRBV27, the J gene TRBJ2-1; maybe TRBD1 (8 bases). This CDR3 spans 16 amino acids. V lost 5 bases and J 1 base, leaving 15 bases between the germline ends. From germline, CDR1 is MNHEY and CDR2 SMNVEV (reference sequence). In DNA form, the CDR3 reads TGTGCCAGCAGTCTCTTACAGGGGGGGTCCTACAATGAGCAGTTCTTC. Its translation is CASSLLQGGSYNEQFF.

The gene calls are TRBV25-1 and TRBJ2-4; no firm D call. This CDR3 has 14 amino acids. The germline CDR1 and CDR2 sequences are MGHDK and SYGVNS. Trimming took 0 bases from V and 1 from J, leaving 4 bases between them. As DNA, the CDR3 is TGTGCCAGCAGTGAATATGAGGCCAAAAACATTCAGTACTTC. It encodes CASSEYEAKNIQYF. The whole variable domain, filled in from reference TRBV25-1 and TRBJ2-4, reads EADIYQTPRYLVIGTGKKITLECSQTMGHDKMYWYQQDPGMELHLIHYSYGVNSTEKGDLSSESTVSRIRTEHFPLTLESARPSHTSQYLCASSEYEAKNIQYFGAGTRLSVL.

This clone has a handful of counts. This rearrangement joins TRBV7-2 to TRBJ2-1; 8 bases fit TRBD2. The germline CDR1 and CDR2 sequences are SGHTA and FQGNSA. Unmatched junction bases numbered 14, after V lost 4 bases and J lost 9 bases. The CDR3 is 16 residues long. This CDR3 reads CASSSPAYGGAGEQFF. CDR3 in DNA: TGTGCCAGCAGCTCTCCGGCCTACGGGGGGGCTGGTGAGCAGTTCTTC. The full variable domain, with the rest looked up from reference TRBV7-2 and TRBJ2-1, is GAGVSQSPSNKVTEKGKDVELRCDPISGHTALYWYRQSLGQGLEFLIYFQGNSAPDKSGLPSDRFSAERTGGSVSTLTIQRTQQEDSAVYLCASSSPAYGGAGEQFFGPGTRLTVL.

There are a few counts of this clone. The chain's CDR3 is CASSLQAGAYNEQFF. In DNA, the CDR3 is TGTGCCAGCAGCCTTCAAGCGGGAGCCTACAATGAGCAGTTCTTC. The chain joins TRBV6-2 or TRBV6-3 to TRBJ2-1, with 8 bases fitting TRBD2. The J segment lost 2 bases and the V segment lost 6 bases, leaving 6 bases of the junction unmatched. Germline V gene lookup returns CDR1 MNHEY and CDR2 SVGEGT. This CDR3 spans 15 amino acids.

In this sample, this clone turned up once. The chain combines TRBV5-1 with TRBJ2-2, with 13 bases matching TRBD2. Germline V CDR1 and CDR2: SGHRS, YFSETQ. CDR3 length: 17 residues. V lost 4 bases to trimming and J lost 8 bases; unmatched junction nucleotides: 11. This CDR3 reads CASSLPGLAGISGELFF. CDR3 sequence (DNA): TGCGCCAGCAGCCTACCGGGACTAGCGGGAATTTCAGGGGAGCTGTTTTTT.

In DNA form, the CDR3 reads TGTGCCAGCAGGTATGGGGGGGTCGCAAACACTGAAGCTTTCTTT. It is translated as CASRYGGVANTEAFF. V gene TRBV5-4 combines with J gene TRBJ1-1, with D tentatively TRBD1 (5 bases). V shed 5 bases and J shed 2 bases, with 16 bases lying between them. Germline V lookup: CDR1 SGHNT, CDR2 YYREEE (reference sequence). This CDR3 contains 15 residues. Filled out from reference TRBV5-4 and TRBJ1-1, the complete variable domain reads ETGVTQSPTHLIKTRGQQVTLRCSSQSGHNTVSWYQQALGQGPQFIFQYYREEENGRGNFPPRFSGLQFPNYSSELNVNALELDDSALYLCASRYGGVANTEAFFGQGTRLTVV.

The chain combines TRBV2 with TRBJ2-1; 7 nucleotides line up with TRBD2. The CDR3 runs to 18 residues. J lost 0 bases, V lost 7 bases, and 15 bases had no gene match. The germline gives CDR1 SNHLY, CDR2 FYNNEI. The CDR3 sequence: CASKVLSGQLSSYNEQFF. The CDR3 DNA is TGTGCCAGCAAAGTACTTAGCGGGCAGCTTAGCTCCTACAATGAGCAGTTCTTC.

The V call is TRBV19, the J call TRBJ2-3, with D possibly matching TRBD2 (6 bases). Trimming shortened V by 1 base and J by 1 base, and 15 bases separated the two germline ends. Germline lookup yields CDR1 LNHDA and CDR2 SQIVND (reference sequence). The CDR3 contains 17 residues. CDR3 sequence: CASSIGFLRRGTDTQYF. DNA of the CDR3: TGTGCCAGTAGTATAGGGTTTTTGAGGAGGGGCACAGATACGCAGTATTTT.